Below, one T cell receptor (beta chain) is given with its context. How the authors handled the data: Estimates of nucleated cell counts were drawn from the amplification of reference gene primers. TCRdb keeps only in-frame clones here, not all; method: immunoSEQ multiplex PCR. The V and J calls and clone size are taken from that table; D and trimming were inferred from the DNA. The sample holds fewer than 120,000 clones; about 85% are singletons and the top ten take approximately 4.8%. These data originate in a study of blood T cell repertoires in COVID-19. About the research overall: The samples span acute and convalescent COVID-19 from the United States, Italy and Spain. PBMCs, B-cell-depleted T cells, or T cells were the source of the cDNA or gDNA that made up the material.

The CDR3 loop spans 16 amino acids. CDR1 and CDR2 from the germline V gene are MGHRA and YSYEKL. Trimming removed 4 bases from V and 4 bases from J, with 17 bases in between. This receptor was obtained from a human donor in a cohort sampled during active COVID-19. The J gene is TRBJ1-3, the V gene TRBV4-1; D remains unclear. Material for sequencing was peripheral blood. CDR3 DNA: TGCGCCAGCAGCCCCTTCGGTTTAACGATGGGAAACACCATATATTTT. Protein sequence: CASSPFGLTMGNTIYF.